A selection of T cell receptor beta chains follows, all from one sample in a study of T-cell memory formation after mild COVID-19. Each CDR3 protein is one row after TCRdb ran MiXCR on the 5' RACE reads. The sample yields under 300,000 distinct CDR3 sequences, roughly 15% seen once. The sample comprised PBMCs or a T cell subset sorted from them (not recorded which). All receptors derive from a man aged 18 to 29 who had mild COVID-19 (a few samples of this study predate the infection). Cell type and time point are not known. The CDR3 runs from the conserved cysteine through the conserved F or W. D genes are given only for firm matches. Size tells how often a clone was seen (once, few, many) or the class of an expanded clone, and some rows leave it out.

D gene	clone size	V gene	J gene	CDR3 protein	CDR3 DNA
TRBD1	few	TRBV7-2	TRBJ1-1	CASSPHGTGNTEAFF	TGTGCCAGCAGCCCGCACGGGACAGGGAACACTGAAGCTTTCTTT
-	few	TRBV20-1	TRBJ1-4	CSARAGSAGHEKLFF	TGCAGTGCTAGAGCGGGGTCGGCAGGGCACGAAAAACTGTTTTTT
TRBD2	-	TRBV4-1	TRBJ2-3	CASSQEGLAATDTQYF	TGCGCCAGCAGCCAAGAGGGACTAGCGGCCACAGATACGCAGTATTTT
-	-	TRBV7-2	TRBJ2-3	CASSLQFWASGTDTQYF	TGTGCCAGCAGCTTACAATTTTGGGCTAGCGGCACAGATACGCAGTATTTT
-	-	TRBV5-5	TRBJ1-4	CASRVTVATNEKLFF	TGTGCCAGCAGAGTGACAGTTGCAACTAATGAAAAACTGTTTTTT
-	-	TRBV7-6	TRBJ1-2	CASSPDQGLIYGYTF	TGTGCCAGCAGCCCGGACCAGGGCCTAATTTATGGCTACACCTTC
-	-	TRBV9	TRBJ1-2	CASSVGAAINYGYTF	TGTGCCAGCAGCGTAGGGGCAGCGATCAACTATGGCTACACCTTC
TRBD1	few	TRBV5-1	TRBJ2-1	CASSSTRQGGSYNEQFF	TGCGCCAGCAGCTCGACACGACAGGGGGGTTCTTACAATGAGCAGTTCTTC
-	-	TRBV29-1	TRBJ1-1	CSVASQFFAEAFF	TGCAGCGTCGCTTCACAGTTTTTCGCTGAAGCTTTCTTT
-	few	TRBV7-2	TRBJ1-5	CASSPRGGPNQPQHF	TGTGCCAGCAGCCCGCGGGGGGGCCCTAATCAGCCCCAGCATTTT
-	-	TRBV5-8	TRBJ2-6	CASSPPRTRGANVLTF	TGTGCCAGCAGTCCCCCACGGACGAGGGGGGCCAACGTCCTGACTTTC
TRBD1	few	TRBV5-1	TRBJ2-5	CASNWTGKAETQYF	TGCGCCAGCAACTGGACAGGGAAGGCAGAGACCCAGTACTTC
-	-	TRBV21-1	TRBJ2-7	CASRRDGREQYF	TGTGCCAGCAGACGCGACGGGCGCGAGCAGTACTTC
TRBD1	few	TRBV3-1	TRBJ1-2	CASSPRQGRDYGYTF	TGTGCCAGCAGCCCACGACAGGGAAGAGACTATGGCTACACCTTC
-	many	TRBV7-3	TRBJ2-6	CASSLGARANVLTF	TGTGCCAGCAGCTTAGGGGCGCGGGCCAACGTCCTGACTTTC
-	few	TRBV6-6	TRBJ1-5	CASSYPPGVQPQHF	TGTGCCAGCAGTTACCCCCCAGGGGTGCAGCCCCAGCATTTT
-	-	TRBV28	TRBJ2-2	CASSLGQRSGELFF	TGTGCCAGCAGTTTGGGACAACGGTCCGGGGAGCTGTTTTTT
TRBD2	-	TRBV10-3	TRBJ2-3	CAIRDAGGGDTQYF	TGTGCCATCAGAGACGCGGGGGGTGGAGATACGCAGTATTTT